The entry below gives a single T cell receptor beta chain sequence along with its context. RNA extraction was followed by reverse transcription into cDNA, which acted as the sequencing template. Assay used: immunoSEQ multiplex PCR; TCRdb lists only in-frame clones, some missing. The sample holds some 210,000 clones, around 65% seen once. The CDR3 extends over 15 amino acids. Germline-derived CDR1 and CDR2 are LGHNA and YSLEER. V shed 0 bases and J shed 7 bases, with 10 bases lying between them. Treatment indicated: oral pan-JAK inhibitor, 5-10 mg twice daily. These data belong to a study of CD8+ T cells in alopecia areata. Study summary: Tofacitinib was given for 6 to 18 months, then stopped for 6 months.

Here the sequenced sample was CD4+ T cells sorted from blood, taken around week 44, from a patient treated with tofacitinib. This chain joins TRBV4-3 and TRBJ1-6; unclear D gene. This receptor was obtained from a human donor with alopecia areata. Written as DNA, the CDR3 is TGCGCCAGCAGCCAAGAGTGGGCAGGAAATTCACCCCTCCACTTT. The encoded protein is CASSQEWAGNSPLHF.